This T cell receptor beta chain was obtained from a study of Graves' ophthalmopathy and Graves' hyperthyroidism. V was pared by 1 base and J by 5 bases, with 6 bases between. CDR1 is SEHNR, CDR2 FQNEAQ, per germline (reference sequence). The CDR3 consists of 13 residues. This clonotype was picked up many times. The sequenced template was RNA, covering the TCR beta CDR3 region. An initial RT-PCR round employing HTBI primers preceded a second-round multiplex PCR. TCRdb re-analysed the multiplex PCR reads in MiXCR, keeping a single row per CDR3 protein. The table shows some 750,000 distinct CDR3 sequences, with around 40% occurring only once.

This chain uses TRBV7-9 with TRBJ1-5, with D perhaps matching TRBD1 (6 bases). Material for sequencing was peripheral blood. The source of this sequence is an adult man with Graves' ophthalmopathy. CDR3 protein: CASSLGGHQPQHF. CDR3 coding DNA: TGTGCCAGCAGCTTAGGGGGGCATCAGCCCCAGCATTTT.